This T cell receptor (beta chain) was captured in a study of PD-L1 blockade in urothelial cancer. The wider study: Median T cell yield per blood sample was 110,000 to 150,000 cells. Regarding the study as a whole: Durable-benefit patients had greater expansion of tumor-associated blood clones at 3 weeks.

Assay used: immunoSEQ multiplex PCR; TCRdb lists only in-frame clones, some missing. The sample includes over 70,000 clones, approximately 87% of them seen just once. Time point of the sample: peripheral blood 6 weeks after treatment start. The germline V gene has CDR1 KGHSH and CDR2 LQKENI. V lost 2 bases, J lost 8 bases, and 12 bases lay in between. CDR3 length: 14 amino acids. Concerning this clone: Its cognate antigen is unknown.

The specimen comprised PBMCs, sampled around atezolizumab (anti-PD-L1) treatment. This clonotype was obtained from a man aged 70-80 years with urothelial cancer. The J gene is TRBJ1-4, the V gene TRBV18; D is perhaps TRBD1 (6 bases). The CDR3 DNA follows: TGTGCCAGCTCACCATCGCGGACAGAGGAAAAACTGTTTTTT. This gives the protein CASSPSRTEEKLFF.